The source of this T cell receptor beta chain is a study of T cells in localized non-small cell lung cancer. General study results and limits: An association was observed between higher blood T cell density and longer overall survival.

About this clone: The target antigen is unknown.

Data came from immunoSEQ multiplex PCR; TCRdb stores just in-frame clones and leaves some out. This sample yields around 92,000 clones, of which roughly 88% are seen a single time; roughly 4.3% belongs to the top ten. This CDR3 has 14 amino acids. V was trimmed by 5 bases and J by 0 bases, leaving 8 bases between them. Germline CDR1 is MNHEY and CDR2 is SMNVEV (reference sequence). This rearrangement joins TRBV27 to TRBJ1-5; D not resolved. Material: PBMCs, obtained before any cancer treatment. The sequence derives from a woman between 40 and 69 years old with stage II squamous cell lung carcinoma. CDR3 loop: CASSHRDSNQPQHF. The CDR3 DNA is TGTGCCAGCAGTCACCGTGATAGCAATCAGCCCCAGCATTTT.